The clone carrying this T cell receptor beta chain has a single count. Its antigen is unidentified. Time point described: week 47, end of study. Each dose delivered 300 ug of mutant IDH1 20-mer peptide subcutaneously with imiquimod. These data are taken from a study of a mutant IDH1 vaccine in newly diagnosed glioma. The CDR3 consists of 17 residues. Germline V gives CDR1 LNHNV, CDR2 YYDKDF (reference sequence). The V segment lost 0 bases and the J segment 4 bases; nucleotides outside the gene matches: 9. Sequencing used immunoSEQ multiplex PCR; TCRdb keeps in-frame clones, though not all of them. The sample holds approximately 58,000 clones, roughly four fifths seen once.

The sequence was collected from a man between 25 and 39 years old with glioma. The genes are TRBV15 and TRBJ1-5; 7 positions agree with TRBD1. Sequenced here: PBMCs, sampled from a glioma patient whose treatment included an IDH1 peptide vaccine. CDR3 nucleotide sequence: TGTGCCACCAGCAGAGATTTTGGAAGGGGGCGAAATCAGCCCCAGCATTTT. The encoded protein is CATSRDFGRGRNQPQHF.